The 13 T cell receptor beta chains listed next were all sequenced from one sample in a study of CD4 T cells in lung cancer. Only in-frame clones appear in the TCRdb table, and some are missing; sequencing was by immunoSEQ multiplex PCR. This table holds several thousand clones, about 74% found once. The specimen was lung tumor tissue. These receptors were taken from a man in his 60s with non-small cell lung cancer.

V usage is TRBV5-4 and J usage is TRBJ2-3, with TRBD2 identical over 9 bases. V was pared by 9 bases and J by 5 bases, with 7 bases of the junction left unmatched. This CDR3 has 13 residues. Germline CDR1 SGHNT, CDR2 YYREEE (reference sequence). CDR3 in DNA: TGTGCCACGAAACTAGCGGGCGTAGATACGCAGTATTTT. Amino acids: CATKLAGVDTQYF.

The chain employs TRBV5-6 and TRBJ2-5, with D maybe TRBD2 (5 bases). Germline CDR1 is SGHDT and CDR2 is YYEEEE. This CDR3 region has 15 residues. Trimming cost V 2 bases and J 2 bases, with 13 bases left between them. The CDR3 reads CASSLPLDLQETQYF. The CDR3 DNA follows: TGTGCCAGCAGCTTACCCCTGGACTTACAAGAGACCCAGTACTTC.

V is TRBV6-1 and J is TRBJ2-7; D possibly corresponds to TRBD1 (5 bases). V lost 2 bases to trimming and J lost 3 bases, with 14 bases between them. The length of the CDR3 is 15 residues. Germline values: CDR1 MNHNS, CDR2 SASEGT. CDR3 region: CASSETERGLYEQYV. The CDR3 DNA follows: TGTGCCAGCAGTGAAACGGAAAGGGGCCTCTACGAGCAGTACGTC.

The chain recombines TRBV5-1 with TRBJ1-5; 9 nucleotides line up with TRBD1. CDR3 size: 14 residues. From germline, CDR1 is SGHRS and CDR2 YFSETQ. Germline trimming cut 4 bases from V and 7 bases from J; bases unmatched to any gene: 6. CDR3 bases: TGCGCCAGCAGCAACACAGGGGGCGGGCAGCCCCAGCATTTT. Translation: CASSNTGGGQPQHF.

V is TRBV7-3 and J is TRBJ2-6, with D unclear. The germline V and J ends were trimmed by 1 base and 0 bases, with 10 bases remaining between them. The germline V gene encodes CDR1 SGHTA and CDR2 FQGTGA. This CDR3 has 17 residues. In DNA form, the CDR3 reads TGTGCCAGCAGCTTAAATGTCGGTACCTCTGGGGCCAACGTCCTGACTTTC. Translation gives CASSLNVGTSGANVLTF.

The chain uses TRBV14 and TRBJ2-3, with a weak D call TRBD1 (6 bases). CDR1 and CDR2 (germline): SGHDN, FVKESK. V lost 6 bases and J lost 3, with 10 bases in between. This CDR3 comprises 13 residues. This chain's CDR3 is CASRLDSTDTQYF. In DNA form, the CDR3 reads TGTGCCAGCAGACTGGACAGTACAGATACGCAGTATTTT.

This clone was found a few times. J is TRBJ2-5 and V is TRBV5-1, with TRBD1 identical over 11 bases. J was trimmed by 2 bases and V by 4 bases; bases with no gene match: 13. CDR3 length equals 18 residues. Germline values: CDR1 SGHRS, CDR2 YFSETQ. The DNA of the CDR3 is TGCGCCAGCAGCCCAGGACAGGGGGCGCGGGTGGGACAAGAGACCCAGTACTTC. Amino acids: CASSPGQGARVGQETQYF.

The chain combines TRBV6-1 with TRBJ1-4, with D possibly being TRBD1 (5 bases). Germline V lookup: CDR1 MNHNS, CDR2 SASEGT. Between the trimmed V and J ends, which lost 2 bases and 5 bases, there was a span of 12 bases. This CDR3 is built from 15 residues. This CDR3 reads CASSERGRGNEKLFF. The CDR3 DNA is TGTGCCAGCAGTGAAAGGGGACGGGGGAATGAAAAACTGTTTTTT.

V and J are TRBV27 and TRBJ2-7; 7 nucleotides agree with TRBD2. This CDR3 contains 15 residues. V lost 4 bases to trimming and J lost 2 bases; unmatched junction nucleotides: 8. Germline CDR1 reads MNHEY; CDR2 reads SMNVEV (reference sequence). The CDR3 loop reads CASSSLAAGPYEQYF. The CDR3 DNA reads as TGTGCCAGCAGTTCCCTAGCGGCAGGACCCTACGAGCAGTACTTC.

The J gene is TRBJ2-1, the V gene TRBV9; 10 bases line up with TRBD2. J gave up 8 bases and V 1 base, and 6 bases lay outside the gene matches. Germline V gene lookup returns CDR1 SGDLS and CDR2 YYNGEE. The CDR3 consists of 15 residues. The CDR3 DNA is TGTGCCAGCAGCGTACTAGCGGGAGCGGAGTATGAGCAGTTCTTC. Protein sequence: CASSVLAGAEYEQFF.

The genes are TRBV10-3 and TRBJ2-5; possible D gene TRBD1, 5 bases. V was clipped by 6 bases and J by 0 bases, with 8 bases between them. Germline-derived CDR1 and CDR2 are ENHRY and SYGVKD. The CDR3 is 13 residues long. The CDR3 reads CAISSGNQETQYF. In nucleotides, the CDR3 is TGTGCCATCAGCTCAGGGAACCAAGAGACCCAGTACTTC.

In its sample, this clone is large. This chain connects TRBV19 to TRBJ1-1; D is uncertain. The CDR3 length is 13 residues. Trimming pared 5 bases from V and 3 bases from J, leaving 10 bases between. CDR1 LNHDA and CDR2 SQIVND come from the germline V gene (reference sequence). CDR3 in DNA: TGTGCCAGTAGTCCCCGAGAGCACACTGAAGCTTTCTTT. This sequence encodes CASSPREHTEAFF.

The V call is TRBV4-1, the J call TRBJ2-1; 7 nucleotides line up with TRBD2. The V gene end was trimmed by 1 base and the J gene end by 0 bases; junction bases not matched to a gene: 9. The CDR3 extends over 18 amino acids. Germline V gene data show CDR1 as MGHRA and CDR2 as YSYEKL. The CDR3 protein is CASSQGIIGGSSYNEQFF. CDR3 DNA sequence: TGCGCCAGCAGCCAAGGGATAATTGGCGGGAGCTCCTACAATGAGCAGTTCTTC.